This TCR beta chain appears in the sequencing data of a study of blood T cells in healthy people across ages. Only a few counts were recorded for this clonotype. A much larger clone is a single base away; this may be a read error. Using a J-beta primer mix together with a sample-barcoded 5' primer, a second PCR was run for roughly 7 to 11 cycles. Via MiXCR, TCRdb re-called the 5' RACE reads, giving one row per CDR3 protein. The data show roughly 640,000 distinct CDR3 sequences, with about 30% seen just once and around 14% held by the top ten. Trimming left V 0 bases short and J 9 bases short, with 12 bases between. Germline values: CDR1 SGHDN, CDR2 FVKESK. This CDR3 spans 14 amino acids.

The sequence came from a woman of 80 years or more in good health. This chain connects TRBV14 to TRBJ2-1, with a weak D call TRBD1 (6 bases). The sample consisted of blood. The CDR3 is CASSQERTGSEQFF. DNA for the CDR3: TGTGCCAGCAGCCAAGAACGCACAGGGTCTGAGCAGTTCTTC. The full variable domain, completed using reference TRBV14 and TRBJ2-1, is EAGVTQFPSHSVIEKGQTVTLRCDPISGHDNLYWYRRVMGKEIKFLLHFVKESKQDESGMPNNRFLAERTGGTYSTLKVQPAELEDSGVYFCASSQERTGSEQFFGPGTRLTVL.